This T cell receptor beta chain was sequenced during a study of technical replicates of blood from a few donors. The repertoire was sequenced with immunoSEQ multiplex PCR; TCRdb's copy has only in-frame clones and lacks some. The sample consists of about 83,000 clones, more than 90% of them appearing once. The TCR was taken from a human donor in good health. The sequenced material came from T cells isolated from PBMCs.

The CDR3 nucleotides are TGTGCCAGCAGTTTCCCCCCGGGGGAGACCCAGTACTTC. This translates into CASSFPPGETQYF. The chain couples TRBV6-5 to TRBJ2-5; D is possibly TRBD2 (5 bases). Germline CDR1 and CDR2: MNHEY and SVGAGI. Trimming shortened V by 4 bases and J by 5 bases, and 11 bases separated the two germline ends. The length of the CDR3 is 13 residues.